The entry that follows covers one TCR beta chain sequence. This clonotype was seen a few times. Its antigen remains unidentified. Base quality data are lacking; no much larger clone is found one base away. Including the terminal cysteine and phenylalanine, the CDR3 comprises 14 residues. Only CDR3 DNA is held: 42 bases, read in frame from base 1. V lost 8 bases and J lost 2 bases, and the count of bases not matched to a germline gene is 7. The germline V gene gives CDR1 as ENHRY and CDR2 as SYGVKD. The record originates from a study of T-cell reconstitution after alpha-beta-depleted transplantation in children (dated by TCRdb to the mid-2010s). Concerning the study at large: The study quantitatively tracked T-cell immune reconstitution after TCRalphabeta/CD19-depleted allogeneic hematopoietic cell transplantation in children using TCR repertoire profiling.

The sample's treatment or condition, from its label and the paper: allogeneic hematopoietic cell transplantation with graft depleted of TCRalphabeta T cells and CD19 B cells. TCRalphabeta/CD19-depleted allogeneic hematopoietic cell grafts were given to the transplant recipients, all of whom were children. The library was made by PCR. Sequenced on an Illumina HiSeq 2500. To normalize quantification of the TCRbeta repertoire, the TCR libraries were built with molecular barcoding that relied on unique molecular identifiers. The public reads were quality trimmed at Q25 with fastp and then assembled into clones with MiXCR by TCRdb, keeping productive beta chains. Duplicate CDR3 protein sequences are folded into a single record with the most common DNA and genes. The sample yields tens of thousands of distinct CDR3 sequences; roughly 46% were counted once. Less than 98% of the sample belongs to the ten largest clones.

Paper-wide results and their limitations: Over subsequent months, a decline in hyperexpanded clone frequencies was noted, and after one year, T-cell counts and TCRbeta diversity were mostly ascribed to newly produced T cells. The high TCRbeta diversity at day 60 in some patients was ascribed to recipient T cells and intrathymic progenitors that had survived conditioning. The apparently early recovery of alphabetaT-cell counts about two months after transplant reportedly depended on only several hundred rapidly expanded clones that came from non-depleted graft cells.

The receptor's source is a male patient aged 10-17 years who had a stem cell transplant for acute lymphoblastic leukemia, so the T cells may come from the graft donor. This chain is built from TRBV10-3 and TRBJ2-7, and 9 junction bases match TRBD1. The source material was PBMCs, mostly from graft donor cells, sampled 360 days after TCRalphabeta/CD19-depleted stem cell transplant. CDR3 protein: CAIGGDREPYEQYF. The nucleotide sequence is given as TGTGCCATCGGGGGGGACAGGGAGCCCTACGAGCAGTACTTC.